This entry concerns a single T cell receptor (beta chain). Additional DNA sequences in this sample encode the identical CDR3. Clones were read by immunoSEQ multiplex PCR, and TCRdb kept only the in-frame ones, dropping some. The top ten hold 1% to 1.5% of the sample, which has about 2 million clones, about 95% seen once. This entry is derived from a study of shared clonotypes between healthy human individuals. Naivety among CD8 cells was defined by CD45RO negativity and positive CCR7 selection, thereby excluding terminally differentiated effector memory CD45RA+ cells. This receptor was taken from a man aged 18 to 29 in good health. The source material was naive CD8+ T cells sorted from blood.

CDR3 region: CASSTPGYEQYF. DNA for the CDR3: TGTGCCAGCAGTACCCCGGGGTACGAGCAGTACTTC. V and J are TRBV28 and TRBJ2-7, with D possibly being TRBD2 (5 bases). Trimming stripped 5 bases from V and 4 bases from J, with 9 bases between. The CDR3 loop spans 12 amino acids. Per the germline V gene, CDR1 is MDHEN and CDR2 is SYDVKM.